The clone carrying this T cell receptor (beta chain) has only a few counts. Its antigen is unknown. Germline lookup yields CDR1 MNHNS and CDR2 SASEGT. V lost 2 bases and J lost 4, with 18 bases in between. The CDR3 has 16 residues. PCR employed 60 Vbeta and 13 Jbeta primers. Sequencing was performed with immunoSEQ multiplex PCR; in TCRdb, only in-frame clones are kept and a portion is missing. The sample shows roughly 100,000 clones, 55% to 75% of them seen only once. These data originate in a study of cytomegalovirus exposure and HLA in healthy donors. Regarding the study as a whole: In a later analysis, TCR beta V- and J-gene trimming showed a link to a missense DCLRE1C variant. Earlier analysis yielded a pattern in which most TCR beta V segments were productive about 90% or about 30% of the time. In a later analysis, common viral pathogens appeared linked to several of the most significant clusters. Some TCR beta chains (approximately 180 of them) were listed as cytomegalovirus-associated.

The rearrangement uses TRBV6-1 and TRBJ2-7; D is unresolved. The sample comprised PBMCs. The sequence came from a woman aged 18 to 35 in good health and CMV-seropositive. Here the CDR3 DNA reads TGTGCCAGCAGTGAAAGTTTTACGGTCGGTCGTTACGAGCAGTACTTC. Encoded protein: CASSESFTVGRYEQYF.